The 26 T cell receptor beta chains below all came from one sample that was sequenced in a study of blood T cell repertoires in COVID-19. Libraries were prepared by immunoSEQ multiplex PCR; TCRdb keeps only in-frame clonotypes and omits some of them. The sample lists some 240,000 clones, about 79% occurring once. Sequenced material: peripheral blood. The receptor set was obtained from a woman aged 80 or over with acute or convalescent COVID-19.

The CDR3 region has the DNA TGTGCCAGCAGCCAAGATAACGGGAACACCGGGGAGCTGTTTTTT. Amino acids: CASSQDNGNTGELFF. The rearrangement links TRBV4-2 to TRBJ2-2; D call uncertain. Trimming took off 0 bases at V and 1 base at J, with 6 bases between the two ends. The germline V gene has CDR1 LGHNA and CDR2 YNFKEQ. This CDR3 is 15 amino acids long.

The rearrangement uses TRBV30 and TRBJ1-5, with D unresolved. The CDR3 has 15 amino acids. V gave up 2 bases and J gave up 2 bases, with 13 bases separating them. CDR1 GTSNPN and CDR2 SVGIG come from the germline V gene (reference sequence). The CDR3 loop is CAWSNGEGGNQPQHF. CDR3 DNA: TGTGCCTGGAGTAACGGAGAGGGCGGCAATCAGCCCCAGCATTTT.

This clone showed up just a few times. As DNA, the CDR3 is TGTGCCAGCAGCTTACCCCTCCGGGGAAACTATGGCTACACCTTC. It yields the protein CASSLPLRGNYGYTF. The V gene is TRBV11-2, the J gene TRBJ1-2; D gene uncertain. Trimming took off 2 bases at V and 2 bases at J, with 12 bases between the two ends. The CDR3 loop spans 15 amino acids. Looked up from germline, CDR1 is SGHAT and CDR2 is FQNNGV.

This chain uses TRBV5-4 with TRBJ1-2; D gene uncertain. The germline V and J ends were trimmed by 4 bases and 2 bases, with 6 bases remaining between them. CDR3 length: 12 residues. The germline CDR1 and CDR2 sequences are SGHNT and YYREEE (reference sequence). The CDR3 here is CASSPENYGYTF. The CDR3 DNA is TGTGCCAGCAGCCCGGAGAACTATGGCTACACCTTC.

This sequence joins TRBV6-5 and TRBJ2-1, with 7 bases matching TRBD1. The CDR3 spans 15 residues. Germline V gene sequence: CDR1 MNHEY, CDR2 SVGAGI. Trimming removed 0 bases from V and 3 bases from J; junction bases left unmatched: 2. The CDR3 here is CASSYSGQDYNEQFF. The CDR3 DNA is TGTGCCAGCAGTTACTCTGGACAGGACTACAATGAGCAGTTCTTC.

The chain has TRBV3-1 (or the pseudogene TRBV3-2) and TRBJ1-1; TRBD1 matches at 8 bases. V dropped 7 bases and J dropped 4; count of bases not matched to a gene: 11. There are 15 residues in the CDR3. Germline-derived CDR1 and CDR2 are LGHDT and YNNKEL (reference sequence). The CDR3 DNA reads TGTGCCAGCACTTTACAGGGGGGGAGCAGCACTGAAGCTTTCTTT. Its translation: CASTLQGGSSTEAFF.

The chain joins TRBV11-2 to TRBJ2-3, with a tentative D call TRBD1 (6 bases). The CDR3 runs 15 residues. The V gene's germline CDR1 is SGHAT and CDR2 FQNNGV. Trimming took 0 bases from V and 4 from J, leaving 11 bases between them. CDR3 sequence: CASSLDLTGPDTQYF. DNA of the CDR3: TGTGCCAGCAGCTTAGATTTGACAGGACCAGATACGCAGTATTTT.

As to this clone: The same CDR3 arises from other DNA sequences in this sample as well. The chain couples TRBV6-1 to TRBJ2-5; 8 bases agree with TRBD1. CDR3 size: 15 residues. V gave up 1 base and J gave up 5 bases; unmatched junction bases: 6. In germline, CDR1 is MNHNS, CDR2 SASEGT. The CDR3 coding sequence is TGTGCCAGCAGTGAAGATCACAGGGGGTATGAGACCCAGTACTTC. Translating gives CASSEDHRGYETQYF.

The genes are TRBV18 and TRBJ1-4, with D possibly TRBD1 on 5 matching bases. The V end lost 0 bases, the J end lost 7 bases, and 12 bases lay between the germline ends. This CDR3 comprises 15 residues. Germline V gives CDR1 KGHSH, CDR2 LQKENI. This chain's CDR3 is CASSPPSGQGEKLFF. The CDR3 DNA is TGTGCCAGCTCACCACCGTCCGGGCAGGGTGAAAAACTGTTTTTT.

The chain combines TRBV5-6 with TRBJ2-1; 12 positions match TRBD2. This CDR3 has 15 residues. J was trimmed by 7 bases and V by 4 bases; bases with no gene match: 6. The germline gives CDR1 SGHDT, CDR2 YYEEEE. CDR3 region: CASSAGLAGFNEQFF. The CDR3 coding sequence is TGTGCCAGCAGCGCAGGACTAGCGGGGTTTAATGAGCAGTTCTTC.

Here the CDR3 reads CASSTQEPWEQYF. The CDR3 DNA reads as TGTGCCAGCAGTACACAGGAACCCTGGGAGCAGTACTTC. V gene TRBV28 combines with J gene TRBJ2-7; tentatively, D is TRBD1 (5 bases). In germline, CDR1 is MDHEN, CDR2 SYDVKM. Trimming stripped 5 bases from V and 7 bases from J, with 15 bases between. The CDR3 loop spans 13 amino acids.

A single count supports this clone. The rearrangement links TRBV18 to TRBJ1-5, with a tentative D call TRBD1 (5 bases). The germline V and J ends were trimmed by 0 bases and 6 bases, with 12 bases remaining between them. The CDR3 sequence is 15 residues long. Germline CDR1 reads KGHSH; CDR2 reads LQKENI. CDR3 sequence: CASSPPDGAGQPQHF. The DNA of the CDR3 is TGTGCCAGCTCACCACCGGATGGGGCAGGTCAGCCCCAGCATTTT.

The V call is TRBV28, the J call TRBJ1-2; 12 bases are a match to TRBD1. The J segment lost 4 bases and the V segment lost 5 bases, leaving 5 bases of the junction unmatched. Germline V lookup: CDR1 MDHEN, CDR2 SYDVKM. The length of the CDR3 is 15 residues. The CDR3 nucleotides are TGTGCCAGCAGTCCTCCGGGACAGGGGGCCTATGGCTACACCTTC. This codes for CASSPPGQGAYGYTF.

The V and J genes are TRBV6-6 and TRBJ2-1, with 7 nucleotides matching TRBD1. The CDR3 consists of 16 residues. Germline V gene lookup returns CDR1 MNHNY and CDR2 SVGAGI (reference sequence). V dropped 2 bases and J dropped 0; count of bases not matched to a gene: 4. The DNA of the CDR3 is TGTGCCAGCAGTTACGGGGCAGGGGGCTCCTACAATGAGCAGTTCTTC. Its protein product is CASSYGAGGSYNEQFF.

The count of this clone is one. The gene calls are TRBV6-4 and TRBJ1-2, with TRBD1 matching 7 bases. With 4 bases clipped from V and 7 bases from J, the junction kept 3 bases outside the gene matches. This CDR3 has 12 residues. The germline CDR1 and CDR2 sequences are MRHNA and SNTAGT. This CDR3 is CASSGQGGGYTF. In nucleotides, the CDR3 is TGTGCCAGCAGTGGACAGGGAGGTGGCTACACCTTC.

This rearrangement joins TRBV28 to TRBJ2-3, with 7 bases identical to TRBD1. The CDR3 is 16 amino acids. Germline loops: CDR1 MDHEN, CDR2 SYDVKM. Trimming cost V 6 bases and J 0 bases; bases outside gene matches: 9. The CDR3 protein is CASSSRQGLSTDTQYF. CDR3 in DNA: TGTGCCAGCAGCTCCCGACAGGGATTAAGCACAGATACGCAGTATTTT.

The CDR3 reads CASSERGEGGYGYTF. CDR3 sequence (DNA): TGTGCCAGCAGTGAACGTGGGGAGGGAGGCTATGGCTACACCTTC. J is TRBJ1-2 and V is TRBV2; D gene uncertain. This CDR3 comprises 15 residues. The germline V gene has CDR1 SNHLY and CDR2 FYNNEI. V was clipped by 2 bases and J by 4 bases, with 14 bases between them.

In nucleotides, the CDR3 is TGCGCCAGCAGCCCCATGACACCCGCTGGAAACACCATATATTTT. Protein product: CASSPMTPAGNTIYF. The rearrangement links TRBV5-1 to TRBJ1-3; D remains ambiguous. The CDR3 consists of 15 residues. Trimming cost V 4 bases and J 2 bases, with 13 bases left between them. Germline V gene sequence: CDR1 SGHRS, CDR2 YFSETQ.

The chain uses TRBV4-1 and TRBJ2-1, with TRBD2 matching 7 bases. Losses at the gene ends were 3 bases for V and 6 bases for J; bases not matched to a gene: 8. Germline assignment: CDR1 MGHRA and CDR2 YSYEKL. The CDR3 is 15 amino acids. CDR3 nucleotide sequence: TGCGCCAGCAGCCAGGGAAGGACTAGTGGCAATGAGCAGTTCTTC. This translates into CASSQGRTSGNEQFF.

The V and J genes are TRBV30 and TRBJ1-6; maybe TRBD1 (6 bases). Deletions cut 0 bases from V and 7 bases from J, with 16 bases between. The germline gives CDR1 GTSNPN, CDR2 SVGIG (reference sequence). The CDR3 loop spans 16 amino acids. In DNA, the CDR3 is TGTGCCTGGAGTGTGGGGGGCCGGGAGGGGAATTCACCCCTCCACTTT. It codes for CAWSVGGREGNSPLHF.

The genes are TRBV4-2 and TRBJ1-1, with D unclear. CDR3 length equals 15 residues. Trimming left V 0 bases short and J 6 bases short, with 14 bases between. The germline gives CDR1 LGHNA, CDR2 YNFKEQ. CDR3 nucleotides: TGTGCCAGCAGCCAAGATCTGGGGAGGGCCGCTGAAGCTTTCTTT. It yields the protein CASSQDLGRAAEAFF.

This chain joins TRBV7-3 and TRBJ1-1, with TRBD1 matching over 7 bases. Trimming took 5 bases from V and 2 from J; bases not matched to a gene: 2. The CDR3 has 13 residues. Germline CDR1 is SGHTA and CDR2 is FQGTGA. The CDR3 spells CASSRGLNTEAFF. The CDR3 bases are TGTGCCAGCAGCAGGGGGCTAAACACTGAAGCTTTCTTT.

The rearrangement joins TRBV6-5 to TRBJ1-2; D not certain. Trimming cost V 8 bases and J 5 bases, with 15 bases left between them. Germline CDR1 reads MNHEY; CDR2 reads SVGAGI. There are 13 residues in the CDR3. The chain's CDR3 is CASQKAGLYGYTF. CDR3 coding DNA: TGTGCCAGCCAAAAGGCAGGTTTATATGGCTACACCTTC.

This chain joins TRBV5-1 and TRBJ2-2, with TRBD2 identical over 11 bases. Per germline, CDR1 SGHRS and CDR2 YFSETQ. There are 15 residues in the CDR3. Trimming cost V 2 bases and J 6 bases; bases outside gene matches: 3. The CDR3 coding sequence is TGCGCCAGCAGCTTCCTAGCGGGGGGATCCGGGGAGCTGTTTTTT. The encoded protein is CASSFLAGGSGELFF.

The rearrangement links TRBV7-2 to TRBJ1-6, with 10 bases that match TRBD1. J gave up 10 bases and V 2 bases, and 8 bases lay outside the gene matches. This CDR3 contains 16 residues. Germline CDR1 is SGHTA and CDR2 is FQGNSA. CDR3 sequence reads: CASSLRDRGPDSPLHF. The CDR3 DNA sequence: TGTGCCAGCAGCTTAAGGGACAGGGGACCGGACTCACCCCTCCACTTT.

V usage is TRBV10-3 and J usage is TRBJ1-4; D not resolved. Deletions cut 6 bases from V and 4 bases from J, with 9 bases between. The CDR3 contains 13 residues. Per germline, CDR1 ENHRY and CDR2 SYGVKD. CDR3 sequence (DNA): TGTGCCATCAGCCGGGATTTTAATGAAAAACTGTTTTTT. It encodes CAISRDFNEKLFF.